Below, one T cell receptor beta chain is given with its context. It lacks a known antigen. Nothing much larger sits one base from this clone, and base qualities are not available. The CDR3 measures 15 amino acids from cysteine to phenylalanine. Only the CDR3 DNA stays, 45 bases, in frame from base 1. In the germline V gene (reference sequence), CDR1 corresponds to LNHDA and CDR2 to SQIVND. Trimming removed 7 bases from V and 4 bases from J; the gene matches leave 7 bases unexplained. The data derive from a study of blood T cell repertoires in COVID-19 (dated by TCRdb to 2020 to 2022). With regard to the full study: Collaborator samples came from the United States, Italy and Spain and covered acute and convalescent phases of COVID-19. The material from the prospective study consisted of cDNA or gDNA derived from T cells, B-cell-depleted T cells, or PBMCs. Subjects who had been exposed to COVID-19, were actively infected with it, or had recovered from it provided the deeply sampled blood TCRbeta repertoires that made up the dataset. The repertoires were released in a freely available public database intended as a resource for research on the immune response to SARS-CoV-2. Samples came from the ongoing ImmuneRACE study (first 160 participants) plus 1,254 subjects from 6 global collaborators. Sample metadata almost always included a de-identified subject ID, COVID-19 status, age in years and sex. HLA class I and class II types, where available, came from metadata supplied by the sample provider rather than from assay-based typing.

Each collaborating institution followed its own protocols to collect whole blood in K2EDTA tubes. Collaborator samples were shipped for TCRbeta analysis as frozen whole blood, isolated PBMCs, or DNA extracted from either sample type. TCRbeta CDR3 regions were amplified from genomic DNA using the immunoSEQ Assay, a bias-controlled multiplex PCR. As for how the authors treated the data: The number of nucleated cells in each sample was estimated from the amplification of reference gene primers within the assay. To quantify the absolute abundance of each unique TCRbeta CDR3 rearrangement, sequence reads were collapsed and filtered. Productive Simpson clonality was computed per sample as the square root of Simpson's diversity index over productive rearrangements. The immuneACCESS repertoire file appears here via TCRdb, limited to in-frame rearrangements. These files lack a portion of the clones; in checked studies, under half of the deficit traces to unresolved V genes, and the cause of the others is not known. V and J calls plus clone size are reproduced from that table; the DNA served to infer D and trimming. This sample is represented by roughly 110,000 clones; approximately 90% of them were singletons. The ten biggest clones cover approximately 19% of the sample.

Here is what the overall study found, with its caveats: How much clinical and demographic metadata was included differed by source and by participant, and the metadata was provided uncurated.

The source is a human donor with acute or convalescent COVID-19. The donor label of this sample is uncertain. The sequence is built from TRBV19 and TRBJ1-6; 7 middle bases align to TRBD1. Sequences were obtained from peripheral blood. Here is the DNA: TGTGCCAGTACCGTTGACAGGGCATATAATTCACCCCTCCACTTT. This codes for CASTVDRAYNSPLHF.